Below are 18 T cell receptor beta chains sequenced from a single sample in a study of cytomegalovirus exposure and HLA in healthy donors. This PCR relied on a set of 60 Vbeta primers and 13 Jbeta primers. Some clones are missing from TCRdb's copy, which holds only in-frame ones; the method was immunoSEQ multiplex PCR. The profile shows 100,000 to 150,000 clones, roughly 80% of them singletons. The sequencing input was PBMCs. The receptors stem from a man between 18 and 29 years old in good health and CMV-seropositive.

The rearrangement joins TRBV19 to TRBJ1-2; perhaps TRBD1 as D (5 bases). CDR1 and CDR2 (germline): LNHDA, SQIVND (reference sequence). This CDR3 is built from 13 residues. V was cut by 7 bases and J by 4 bases, with 13 bases left in between. The CDR3 coding sequence is TGTGCCAGTACCCAGGGTAGCGGCTATGGCTACACCTTC. Residues: CASTQGSGYGYTF.

J is TRBJ1-1 and V is TRBV7-6; tentative D call: TRBD1 (5 bases). The CDR3 spans 15 residues. Trimming removed 9 bases from V and 5 bases from J, with 22 bases in between. From germline, CDR1 is SGHVS and CDR2 FNYEAQ. The DNA for the CDR3 is TGTGCCAGTAGCGGACAAGGGAGGGGTGGAACTGAAGCTTTCTTT. It yields the protein CASSGQGRGGTEAFF.

This sequence joins TRBV4-3 and TRBJ1-1; D unclear. The CDR3 is 15 amino acids. The V end lost 0 bases, the J end lost 4 bases, and 12 bases lay between the germline ends. CDR1 is LGHNA and CDR2 is YSLEER in the germline V gene. The CDR3 sequence is CASSQDLDIGTEAFF. The CDR3 nucleotides are TGCGCCAGCAGCCAAGATCTTGACATTGGCACTGAAGCTTTCTTT.

This chain connects TRBV5-5 to TRBJ2-7, with 7 bases matching TRBD1. The CDR3 contains 14 residues. Unmatched junction bases numbered 5, after V lost 1 base and J lost 4 bases. Germline V CDR1 and CDR2: SGHKS, YYEKEE (reference sequence). The CDR3 DNA is TGTGCCAGCAGCTTGCAACAGGGGCTATACGAGCAGTACTTC. As protein: CASSLQQGLYEQYF.

This rearrangement joins TRBV5-1 to TRBJ2-2; TRBD1 aligns across 9 bases. CDR3 length: 16 residues. Germline V lookup: CDR1 SGHRS, CDR2 YFSETQ. Losses at the gene ends were 0 bases for V and 5 bases for J; bases not matched to a gene: 5. CDR3 region: CASSLGGTGNTGELFF. The CDR3 DNA reads TGCGCCAGCAGCTTGGGAGGGACAGGGAATACCGGGGAGCTGTTTTTT. The whole variable domain, filled in from reference TRBV5-1 and TRBJ2-2, reads KAGVTQTPRYLIKTRGQQVTLSCSPISGHRSVSWYQQTPGQGLQFLFEYFSETQRNKGNFPGRFSGRQFSNSRSEMNVSTLELGDSALYLCASSLGGTGNTGELFFGEGSRLTVL.

This clone showed up just once. The chain links TRBV4-1 to TRBJ1-1; tentative D call: TRBD1 (5 bases). The CDR3 is 20 amino acids. CDR1 is MGHRA and CDR2 is YSYEKL in the germline V gene. The V and J ends lost 6 bases and 6 bases respectively, with 35 bases between them. The CDR3 reads CASSPDDSLLNTPRLAEAFF. The DNA of the CDR3 is TGCGCCAGCAGTCCAGACGACAGCCTCCTTAATACCCCCCGCTTGGCTGAAGCTTTCTTT.

The rearrangement uses TRBV29-1 and TRBJ2-7; no reliable D call. This CDR3 comprises 12 residues. V was cut by 7 bases and J by 0 bases, with 10 bases left in between. CDR1 is SQVTM, CDR2 ANQGSEA, per germline. DNA of the CDR3: TGCAGCGCTGTACAGAGCTCCTACGAGCAGTACTTC. This gives the protein CSAVQSSYEQYF.

The chain joins TRBV4-1 to TRBJ2-7; 7 nucleotides line up with TRBD1. The CDR3 consists of 15 residues. The V gene end was trimmed by 1 base and the J gene end by 3 bases; junction bases not matched to a gene: 6. From germline, CDR1 is MGHRA and CDR2 YSYEKL. The CDR3 sequence: CASSQGGQRNYEQYF. CDR3 coding DNA: TGCGCCAGCAGCCAAGGGGGACAGAGGAACTACGAGCAGTACTTC.

DNA for the CDR3: TGTGCCAGCAGCTTAGAATTCGTATATTCACCCCTCCACTTT. Its translation: CASSLEFVYSPLHF. The V gene is TRBV7-9, the J gene TRBJ1-6; D is unclear. With 1 base removed from V and 8 bases from J, the gap between germline ends came to 9 bases. The V gene's germline CDR1 is SEHNR and CDR2 FQNEAQ (reference sequence). This CDR3 has 14 residues. Full variable domain (rest looked up from reference TRBV7-9 and TRBJ1-6): DTGVSQNPRHKITKRGQNVTFRCDPISEHNRLYWYRQTLGQGPEFLTYFQNEAQLEKSRLLSDRFSAERPKGSFSTLEIQRTEQGDSAMYLCASSLEFVYSPLHFGNGTRLTVT.

This sequence joins TRBV14 and TRBJ2-3; D may be TRBD2 (5 bases). Per the germline V gene, CDR1 is SGHDN and CDR2 is FVKESK. The CDR3 covers 15 residues. V was clipped by 5 bases and J by 4 bases, with 16 bases between them. CDR3 sequence reads: CASSDTRVYADTQYF. CDR3 in DNA: TGTGCCAGCAGCGATACTAGGGTATACGCAGATACGCAGTATTTT. Supplemented by reference TRBV14 and TRBJ2-3, the full variable domain reads EAGVTQFPSHSVIEKGQTVTLRCDPISGHDNLYWYRRVMGKEIKFLLHFVKESKQDESGMPNNRFLAERTGGTYSTLKVQPAELEDSGVYFCASSDTRVYADTQYFGPGTRLTVL.

This clone was recorded a few times. This chain uses TRBV30 with TRBJ2-5; the D gene is possibly TRBD1 (7 bases). The CDR3 loop spans 16 amino acids. Germline values: CDR1 GTSNPN, CDR2 SVGIG (reference sequence). Deletions cut 0 bases from V and 7 bases from J, with 21 bases between. The CDR3 DNA is TGTGCCTGGAGTGTCGGATCTTATAGACAGGGAGGGACCCAGTACTTC. This codes for CAWSVGSYRQGGTQYF.

The chain uses TRBV5-1 and TRBJ2-7, with D maybe TRBD2 (7 bases). V was shortened by 5 bases and J by 2 bases, with 20 bases between the two germline ends. The CDR3 length is 16 residues. Germline V gene lookup returns CDR1 SGHRS and CDR2 YFSETQ. CDR3 in amino acids: CASRSPMGGAAYEQYF. CDR3 bases: TGCGCCAGCAGATCACCTATGGGGGGGGCGGCCTACGAGCAGTACTTC. Full variable domain (rest looked up from reference TRBV5-1 and TRBJ2-7): KAGVTQTPRYLIKTRGQQVTLSCSPISGHRSVSWYQQTPGQGLQFLFEYFSETQRNKGNFPGRFSGRQFSNSRSEMNVSTLELGDSALYLCASRSPMGGAAYEQYFGPGTRLTVT.

There are a few counts of this clone. V and J are TRBV5-1 and TRBJ1-6; D perhaps matches TRBD1 (6 bases). With 1 base removed from V and 10 bases from J, the gap between germline ends came to 12 bases. Germline CDR1 reads SGHRS; CDR2 reads YFSETQ. The CDR3 sequence is 14 residues long. CDR3 loop: CASSLSGEGSPLHF. CDR3 coding DNA: TGCGCCAGCAGCTTGTCAGGGGAGGGATCACCCCTCCACTTT.

This clone was counted a few times. The chain joins TRBV6-6 to TRBJ1-1, with 9 bases lining up with TRBD1. Looked up from germline, CDR1 is MNHNY and CDR2 is SVGAGI (reference sequence). The CDR3 is 15 residues long. The V gene end was trimmed by 10 bases and the J gene end by 0 bases; junction bases not matched to a gene: 9. CDR3 sequence (DNA): TGTGCCATCCGCCCCGGGACAGGGATGAACACTGAAGCTTTCTTT. The encoded protein is CAIRPGTGMNTEAFF.

The rearrangement joins TRBV5-1 to TRBJ2-2; 14 bases map to TRBD2. Trimming took 4 bases from V and 8 from J; bases not matched to a gene: 7. Germline V gives CDR1 SGHRS, CDR2 YFSETQ. The CDR3 sequence is 16 residues long. CDR3: CASSVGLAGVGGELFF. The CDR3 bases are TGCGCCAGCAGCGTGGGACTAGCGGGAGTCGGTGGGGAGCTGTTTTTT. The full variable domain, completed using reference TRBV5-1 and TRBJ2-2, is KAGVTQTPRYLIKTRGQQVTLSCSPISGHRSVSWYQQTPGQGLQFLFEYFSETQRNKGNFPGRFSGRQFSNSRSEMNVSTLELGDSALYLCASSVGLAGVGGELFFGEGSRLTVL.

In DNA, the CDR3 is TGCGCCAGCAGCCCGCGCCTTGAGACAGGGGCCTACGAGCAGTACTTC. It specifies CASSPRLETGAYEQYF. The chain couples TRBV4-3 to TRBJ2-7, with 8 bases identical to TRBD1. V was clipped by 4 bases and J by 2 bases; unmatched bases: 10. This CDR3 comprises 16 residues. CDR1 and CDR2 from the germline V gene are LGHNA and YSLEER.

The V and J genes are TRBV5-1 and TRBJ2-3; TRBD1 matches at 9 bases. Germline-derived CDR1 and CDR2 are SGHRS and YFSETQ. The V and J ends lost 4 bases and 3 bases, in that order; junction bases with no gene match: 9. There are 16 residues in the CDR3. CDR3 sequence: CASSGETGQGTDTQYF. The DNA of the CDR3 is TGCGCCAGCAGCGGGGAGACCGGACAGGGGACAGATACGCAGTATTTT.

The V call is TRBV11-3, the J call TRBJ1-6, with unresolved D. With 1 base removed from V and 7 bases from J, the gap between germline ends came to 8 bases. Germline V gene sequence: CDR1 SGHNT, CDR2 YENEEA. This CDR3 region has 14 residues. CDR3 residues: CASSLVPQNSPLHF. The CDR3 nucleotides read TGTGCCAGCAGCTTAGTTCCACAGAATTCACCCCTCCACTTT.